The rows below give T cell receptor beta chains drawn from one sample of a study of human versus mouse CDR3 diversity and MHC coevolution. TCRdb's table, derived via immunoSEQ multiplex PCR, lists solely in-frame clones and lacks some. The sample carries roughly 86,000 clones, about 94% recorded once. The specimen sequenced was naive CD4+ T cells from blood. The receptors were sampled from a person aged 25 to 69 in good health. The CDR3 runs from the conserved cysteine through the conserved F or W. D genes are given only for firm matches. Clone size, where shown, is once, few, many, or a class for clones that have expanded.

abundance,j_gene,v_gene,d_gene,CDR3nt,CDR3aa
.,TRBJ2-7,TRBV7-3,.,TGTGCCAGCAGCTCCCAGGACATCTCCGAGCAGTACTTC,CASSSQDISEQYF
once,TRBJ2-7,TRBV28,TRBD2,TGTGCCAGCAGGTCTAGCGGGAGGGCCGAGCAGTACTTC,CASRSSGRAEQYF
.,TRBJ2-5,TRBV6-1,TRBD2,TGTGCCAGCAGAGCGGGGGGTACCATAGGAGAGACCCAGTACTTC,CASRAGGTIGETQYF
.,TRBJ1-6,TRBV30,TRBD1,TGTGCCTGGAGGAGGGACAGGGGATTTAATTCACCCCTCCACTTT,CAWRRDRGFNSPLHF
.,TRBJ2-7,TRBV14,.,TGTGCCAGCAGCCACGCCGGAGGGAGCCCGGGGGCCTACGAGCAGTACTTC,CASSHAGGSPGAYEQYF
once,TRBJ2-7,TRBV7-8,TRBD1,TGTGCCAGCAGCTTAGGGGGGACAGGGGGCGAGCAGTACTTC,CASSLGGTGGEQYF
.,TRBJ2-7,TRBV19,.,TGTGCCAGTAGTACGGACACCCCCTACGAGCAGTACTTC,CASSTDTPYEQYF
.,TRBJ1-2,TRBV7-3,.,TGTGCCAGCAGCTTAAGGGGAGGCTATGGCTACACCTTC,CASSLRGGYGYTF
.,TRBJ2-2,TRBV18,TRBD2,TGTGCCAGCTCACCATTGGGACTAGCGGGAGAGTCTACCGGGGAGCTGTTTTTT,CASSPLGLAGESTGELFF
.,TRBJ1-2,TRBV5-8,.,TGTGCCAGCAGCTTGCGAACCCCAGGGTATGGCTACACCTTC,CASSLRTPGYGYTF
.,TRBJ1-1,TRBV10-3,TRBD1,TGTGCCATCAGCAGGGGGTTCGACACTGAAGCTTTCTTT,CAISRGFDTEAFF
.,TRBJ1-1,TRBV18,.,TGTGCCAGCTCACCACCGAGTACTAACACTGAAGCTTTCTTT,CASSPPSTNTEAFF
once,TRBJ2-7,TRBV7-2,TRBD2,TGTGCCAGCAGCTCCGGACTAGCTCGCGAGCAGTACTTC,CASSSGLAREQYF
.,TRBJ1-2,TRBV29-1,TRBD1,TGCAGCGTTGAGGGACAGGGGAACGGTGGCTACACCTTC,CSVEGQGNGGYTF
.,TRBJ1-1,TRBV30,TRBD1,TGTGCCTGGAGGAACAGGGGGGACACTGAAGCTTTCTTT,CAWRNRGDTEAFF
.,TRBJ1-1,TRBV9,.,TGTGCCAGCAGCGTAGGGTTTGGAGGAATGAACACTGAAGCTTTCTTT,CASSVGFGGMNTEAFF
.,TRBJ2-2,TRBV4-1,.,TGCGCCAGCAGCCCCACCATGGGTCCGCGGTACACCGGGGAGCTGTTTTTT,CASSPTMGPRYTGELFF
.,TRBJ2-5,TRBV5-1,TRBD1,TGCGCCAGCACGAGGGACAGTCAAGAGACCCAGTACTTC,CASTRDSQETQYF
.,TRBJ1-4,TRBV6-5,TRBD1,TGTGCCGGCAGCTTAGGACAGGGAGGGGAAAAACTGTTTTTT,CAGSLGQGGEKLFF
.,TRBJ1-5,TRBV30,TRBD1,TGTGCCTGTCAGCCGGGACAGGGTTGGCAGCCCCAGCATTTT,CACQPGQGWQPQHF
.,TRBJ2-3,TRBV4-3,TRBD2,TGCGCCAGCAGCCAAGGACTAGCGACAGATACGCAGTATTTT,CASSQGLATDTQYF
.,TRBJ1-1,TRBV27,.,TGTGCCAGCAGTTTCCATCTGGGGGCAAACACTGAAGCTTTCTTT,CASSFHLGANTEAFF
.,TRBJ2-1,TRBV7-3,TRBD1,TGTGCCAGCAGCCCAGGGGGCGGGAATGAGCAGTTCTTC,CASSPGGGNEQFF
.,TRBJ1-5,TRBV7-8,TRBD1,TGTGCCAGCAGCTTAGTTCCCCACCGGGACAGAAACAATCAGCCCCAGCATTTT,CASSLVPHRDRNNQPQHF
.,TRBJ2-6,TRBV19,TRBD2,TGTGCCAGTAGTATAGTGGGGGGGTCTGGGGCCAACGTCCTGACTTTC,CASSIVGGSGANVLTF
.,TRBJ1-5,TRBV28,TRBD1,TGTGCCAGCAGTTTAGGTGGGGGGACAGGGGCCTATAGCAATCAGCCCCAGCATTTT,CASSLGGGTGAYSNQPQHF
once,TRBJ2-7,TRBV6-1,.,TGTGCCATCACCATGGGGGGGCTCTACGAGCAGTACTTC,CAITMGGLYEQYF
.,TRBJ2-5,TRBV5-1,.,TGCGCCAGCAGCTTGGCCGGGACTCCAAAAGAGACCCAGTACTTC,CASSLAGTPKETQYF
.,TRBJ2-2,TRBV5-1,TRBD2,TGCGCCAGCAGCTCAGGACTAGCGGATAACACCGGGGAGCTGTTTTTT,CASSSGLADNTGELFF
.,TRBJ2-7,TRBV4-2,TRBD2,TGTGCCAGCAGCCAGGGGTTTGGAGCGGGAGGCCTCTCCTACGAGCAGTACTTC,CASSQGFGAGGLSYEQYF
.,TRBJ1-2,TRBV19,.,TGTGCCAGTAGTTCCGACAACAGCTATGGCTACACCTTC,CASSSDNSYGYTF
.,TRBJ2-7,TRBV19,TRBD1,TGTGCCAGTAGTATGACAGGGACCGGGGAGCAGTACTTC,CASSMTGTGEQYF
.,TRBJ2-7,TRBV7-9,TRBD1,TGTGCCAGCAGCTGGGACAGGTACGAGCAGTACTTC,CASSWDRYEQYF
.,TRBJ2-1,TRBV29-1,TRBD2,TGCAGCGTTGTCCCGGGGGAGGGCTCTAAGTATGAGCAGTTCTTC,CSVVPGEGSKYEQFF
.,TRBJ1-4,TRBV27,TRBD1,TGTGCCAGCAGTTTAAGACAGGGGGCGGGTTCTAATGAAAAACTGTTTTTT,CASSLRQGAGSNEKLFF
.,TRBJ2-1,TRBV9,.,TGTGCCAGCAGCCCCCCTCGGGGCTCCTACAATGAGCAGTTCTTC,CASSPPRGSYNEQFF
.,TRBJ1-1,TRBV6-4,TRBD1,TGTGCCAGCAGCCGTTTCGGACAGGGGTCAGGCACTGAAGCTTTCTTT,CASSRFGQGSGTEAFF
.,TRBJ1-4,TRBV6-1,TRBD1,TGTGCCAGCAGATACGGACAGGGAGTTAATGAAAAACTGTTTTTT,CASRYGQGVNEKLFF
.,TRBJ2-2,TRBV7-3,.,TGTGCCAGCAGCCCCGGCGGGACCGGGGAGCTGTTTTTT,CASSPGGTGELFF